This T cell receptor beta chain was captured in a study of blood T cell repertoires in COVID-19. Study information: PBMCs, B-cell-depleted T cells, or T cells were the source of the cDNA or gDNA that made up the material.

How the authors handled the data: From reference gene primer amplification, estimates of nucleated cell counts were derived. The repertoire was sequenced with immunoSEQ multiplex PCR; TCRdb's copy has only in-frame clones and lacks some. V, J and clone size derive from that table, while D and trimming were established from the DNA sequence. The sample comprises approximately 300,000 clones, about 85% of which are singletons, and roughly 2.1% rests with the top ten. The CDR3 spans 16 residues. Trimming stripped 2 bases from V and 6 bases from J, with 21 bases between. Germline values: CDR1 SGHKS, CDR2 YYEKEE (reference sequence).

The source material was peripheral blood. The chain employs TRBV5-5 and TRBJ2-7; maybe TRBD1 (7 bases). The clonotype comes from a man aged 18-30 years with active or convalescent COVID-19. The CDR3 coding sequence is TGTGCCAGCAGCTTTATTTGGACACCCCAGGGGGGCGAGCAGTACTTC. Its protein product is CASSFIWTPQGGEQYF.